The following is a T cell receptor delta chain sequence with its context. In the same sample, other DNA sequences code for this CDR3. TCRdb applied CATT to the RT-PCR reads for clone calling. The sample has around 2,500 delta-chain clones, around 40% seen once. The ends lost 0 bases at V and 1 base at J; junction bases unmatched: 19. The CDR3 consists of 22 residues. The germline V gene encodes CDR1 GEAIGNYY and CDR2 EKD. These data are taken from a study of gamma-delta T cells after stem cell transplantation. The V call is TRDV2, the J call TRDJ1; 13 bases agree with TRDD3. This TCR derives from a human donor. It is not recorded whose cells these are; they may come from a transplant donor. What was sequenced was gamma-delta T cells. The CDR3 sequence is CACDTVLSTGGYGGTTTDKLIF. In nucleotides, the CDR3 is TGTGCCTGTGACACCGTTTTGTCTACTGGGGGATACGGGGGAACCACCACCGATAAACTCATCTTT.